These 8 T cell receptor beta chains were sequenced from one sample in a study of blood T cell repertoires in COVID-19. Measured with immunoSEQ multiplex PCR; TCRdb has only the in-frame clones, and not every one. Here the sample spans 130,000 to 150,000 clones, around 83% being singletons. The specimen sequenced was PBMCs or T cells enriched from blood (not recorded which). The receptors come from a woman in her forties or fifties who had been exposed to COVID-19.

This clone was found many times. V gene TRBV19 combines with J gene TRBJ2-3; 7 bases match TRBD2. J was trimmed by 5 bases and V by 6 bases; bases with no gene match: 5. The CDR3 contains 13 residues. Germline V gives CDR1 LNHDA, CDR2 SQIVND (reference sequence). CDR3 residues: CASSGGTVDTQYF. The DNA for the CDR3 is TGTGCCAGTAGCGGGGGGACCGTAGATACGCAGTATTTT.

DNA for the CDR3: TGTGCCACCAGTGATTTTGGCAGGGTGGCGAATGGCTACACCTTC. This sequence encodes CATSDFGRVANGYTF. V gene TRBV24-1 combines with J gene TRBJ1-2; TRBD1 is a possible D gene (5 bases). Looked up from germline, CDR1 is KGHDR and CDR2 is SFDVKD. The CDR3 has 15 amino acids. The germline V and J ends were trimmed by 1 base and 6 bases, with 14 bases remaining between them.

This sequence joins TRBV27 and TRBJ2-3; TRBD2 is a possible D gene (5 bases). In germline, CDR1 is MNHEY, CDR2 SMNVEV (reference sequence). V was trimmed by 5 bases and J by 4 bases, leaving 10 bases between them. CDR3 length: 13 residues. The CDR3: CASSNLRADTQYF. The CDR3 nucleotides read TGTGCCAGCAGTAACTTGCGGGCAGATACGCAGTATTTT.

V and J are TRBV5-4 and TRBJ2-1; TRBD2 might be the D (6 bases). CDR1 and CDR2 (germline): SGHNT, YYREEE (reference sequence). The CDR3 loop spans 11 amino acids. Trimming took 0 bases from V and 13 from J, leaving 8 bases between them. This CDR3 reads CASSLGRGQFF. Written as DNA, the CDR3 is TGTGCCAGCAGCTTGGGGCGGGGTCAGTTCTTC.

V and J are TRBV7-2 and TRBJ1-2; the match to TRBD1 covers 7 bases. The CDR3 is 14 amino acids. V trimming: 5 bases; J trimming: 5 bases; junction bases outside the gene matches: 8. Germline V gene lookup returns CDR1 SGHTA and CDR2 FQGNSA. CDR3 protein: CASSRPGQIYGYTF. Here the CDR3 DNA reads TGTGCCAGCAGCCGTCCGGGACAGATTTATGGCTACACCTTC.

This clone was seen only a few times. The rearrangement uses TRBV10-3 and TRBJ1-1; possibly TRBD1 for D (5 bases). V lost 3 bases and J lost 0, with 5 bases in between. The CDR3 has 13 amino acids. Germline loops: CDR1 ENHRY, CDR2 SYGVKD. This CDR3 reads CAISEGVNTEAFF. In DNA, the CDR3 is TGTGCCATCAGTGAAGGGGTGAACACTGAAGCTTTCTTT.

The V and J genes are TRBV9 and TRBJ1-2; no clear D gene. This CDR3 region has 12 residues. Per germline, CDR1 SGDLS and CDR2 YYNGEE. The V end was cut by 0 bases, the J end by 6 bases, with 6 bases between. The CDR3 DNA reads as TGTGCCAGCAGCGTAGCCCGGGATGGCTACACCTTC. This codes for CASSVARDGYTF.

The rearrangement links TRBV14 to TRBJ1-1, with D uncertain. CDR1 and CDR2 from the germline V gene are SGHDN and FVKESK. V was cut by 4 bases and J by 4 bases, with 10 bases left in between. The CDR3 spans 13 residues. CDR3 bases: TGTGCCAGCAGCCCGGGGATTGGCACTGAAGCTTTCTTT. Residues: CASSPGIGTEAFF.